This TCR beta chain was documented in a study of tumor-infiltrating lymphocytes in oesophageal squamous cell carcinoma. Note on this clonotype: At one end, the junction sequence differs from germline, possibly due to a read error.

TCRdb recomputed calls from the PCR reads with MiXCR, one row per CDR3 protein. The table shows approximately 12,000 distinct CDR3 sequences, with roughly 60% occurring only once. This CDR3 is 13 amino acids long. Per germline, CDR1 WSHSY and CDR2 SAAADI. This receptor was identified in a male donor with esophageal squamous cell carcinoma. The genes are TRBV10-2 and TRBJ2-5; 7 bases line up with TRBD2. Material for sequencing was esophageal tumor tissue. CDR3 DNA sequence: TGCGCCAGCAGTGATGCGGGGGAAGAGACCCAGTACTTT. Its protein is CASSDAGEETQYF.